This T cell receptor beta chain was identified in a study of metastatic and nonmetastatic thyroid tumors. Findings and caveats of the study: The reported finding was significantly higher TCR beta diversity in malignant thyroid tumors relative to benign nodules, in blood and tumor.

TCRdb recomputed clones from the PCR reads via MiXCR. The data hold 35,000 to 50,000 clones, with roughly 17% observed a single time. The germline V gene encodes CDR1 SGDLS and CDR2 YYNGEE. Trimming stripped 4 bases from V and 7 bases from J, with 18 bases between. The CDR3 is 16 residues long. About this clone itself: Its antigen is still unknown.

All patients were untreated before thyroid surgery. The chain recombines TRBV9 with TRBJ1-6; unclear D gene. Sequenced: tumor tissue. The sequence was obtained from a female donor with papillary thyroid cancer or a benign thyroid nodule (not recorded which). Some clones in this sample may be carry-over from other donors' samples. The CDR3, as DNA: TGTGCCAGCAGCCCCAGGCAGGACGCAGGAAATTCACCCCTCCACTTT. Amino acids: CASSPRQDAGNSPLHF. Drawing the rest from reference TRBV9 and TRBJ1-6, the complete variable domain is DSGVTQTPKHLITATGQRVTLRCSPRSGDLSVYWYQQSLDQGLQFLIQYYNGEERAKGNILERFSAQQFPDLHSELNLSSLELGDSALYFCASSPRQDAGNSPLHFGNGTRLTVT.